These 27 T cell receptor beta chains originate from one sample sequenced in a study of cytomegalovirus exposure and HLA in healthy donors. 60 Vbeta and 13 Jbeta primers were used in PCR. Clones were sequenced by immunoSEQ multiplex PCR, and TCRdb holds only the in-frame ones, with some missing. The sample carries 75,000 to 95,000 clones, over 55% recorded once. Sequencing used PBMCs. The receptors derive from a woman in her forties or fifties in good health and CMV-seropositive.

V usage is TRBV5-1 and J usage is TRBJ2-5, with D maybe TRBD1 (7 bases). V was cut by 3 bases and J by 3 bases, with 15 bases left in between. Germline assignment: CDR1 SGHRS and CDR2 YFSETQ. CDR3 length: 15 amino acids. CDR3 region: CASSSQGGSKETQYF. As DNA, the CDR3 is TGCGCCAGCAGCTCCCAGGGGGGTTCAAAAGAGACCCAGTACTTC.

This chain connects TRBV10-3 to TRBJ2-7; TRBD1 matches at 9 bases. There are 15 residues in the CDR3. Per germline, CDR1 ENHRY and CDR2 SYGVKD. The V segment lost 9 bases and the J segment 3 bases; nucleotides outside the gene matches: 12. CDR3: CAMPFLDRGIYEQYF. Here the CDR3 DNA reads TGTGCCATGCCCTTCTTGGACAGGGGTATCTACGAGCAGTACTTC.

DNA of the CDR3: TGTGCCAGCAGCTTGGCCCGGTTTTTGAACACTGAAGCTTTCTTT. It encodes CASSLARFLNTEAFF. The chain couples TRBV5-5 to TRBJ1-1; unclear D gene. Germline V gene data show CDR1 as SGHKS and CDR2 as YYEKEE (reference sequence). Trimming stripped 0 bases from V and 0 bases from J, with 9 bases between. This CDR3 comprises 15 residues.

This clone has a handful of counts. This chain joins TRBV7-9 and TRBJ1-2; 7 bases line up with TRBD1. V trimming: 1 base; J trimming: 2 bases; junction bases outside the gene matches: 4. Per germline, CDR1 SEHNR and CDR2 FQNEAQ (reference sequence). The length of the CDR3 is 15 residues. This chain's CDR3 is CASSLVGGANYGYTF. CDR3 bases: TGTGCCAGCAGCTTAGTAGGGGGCGCGAACTATGGCTACACCTTC.

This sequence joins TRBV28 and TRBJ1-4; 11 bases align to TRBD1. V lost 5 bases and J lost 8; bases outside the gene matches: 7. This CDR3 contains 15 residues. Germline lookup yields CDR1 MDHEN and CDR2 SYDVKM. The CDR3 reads CASSLDRGPEEKLFF. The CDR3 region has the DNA TGTGCCAGCAGTCTGGACAGGGGGCCGGAGGAAAAACTGTTTTTT.

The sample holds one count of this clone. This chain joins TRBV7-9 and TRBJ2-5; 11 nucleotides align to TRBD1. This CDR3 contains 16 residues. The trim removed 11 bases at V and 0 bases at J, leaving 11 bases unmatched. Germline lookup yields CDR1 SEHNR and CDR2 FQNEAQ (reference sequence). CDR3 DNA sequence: TGTGCCGGACAGGGGGCGGGAAATACCTACCAAGAGACCCAGTACTTC. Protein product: CAGQGAGNTYQETQYF.

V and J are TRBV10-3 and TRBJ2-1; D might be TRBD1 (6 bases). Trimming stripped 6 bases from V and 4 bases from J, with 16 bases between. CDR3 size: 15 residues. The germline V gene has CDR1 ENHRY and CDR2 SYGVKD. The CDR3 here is CAIRETGTPYNEQFF. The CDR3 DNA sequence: TGTGCCATCAGGGAAACCGGGACACCGTACAATGAGCAGTTCTTC.

CDR3 residues: CASSLGSLAEETQYF. DNA for the CDR3: TGTGCCAGCAGCTTAGGGTCACTAGCTGAAGAGACCCAGTACTTC. The chain uses TRBV11-1 and TRBJ2-5; possibly TRBD2 for D (6 bases). CDR1 is SGHAT and CDR2 is FQDESV in the germline V gene (reference sequence). The ends were cut back, 1 base at V and 3 bases at J, with 12 bases in the middle. The CDR3 is 15 residues long.

The CDR3 region has the DNA TGCGCCAGCAGCTTGTCGGGAAGGGAAGAAAAACTGTTTTTT. This translates into CASSLSGREEKLFF. J is TRBJ1-4 and V is TRBV5-1; no clear D. CDR1 is SGHRS, CDR2 YFSETQ, per germline. V lost 1 base to trimming and J lost 8 bases, with 12 bases between them. CDR3 length: 14 residues.

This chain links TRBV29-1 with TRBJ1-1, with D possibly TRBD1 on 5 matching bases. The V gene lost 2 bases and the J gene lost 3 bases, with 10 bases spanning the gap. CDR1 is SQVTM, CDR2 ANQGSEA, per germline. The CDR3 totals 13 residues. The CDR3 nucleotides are TGCAGCGTTGAACCGGGGGGGGACACTGAAGCTTTCTTT. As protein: CSVEPGGDTEAFF.

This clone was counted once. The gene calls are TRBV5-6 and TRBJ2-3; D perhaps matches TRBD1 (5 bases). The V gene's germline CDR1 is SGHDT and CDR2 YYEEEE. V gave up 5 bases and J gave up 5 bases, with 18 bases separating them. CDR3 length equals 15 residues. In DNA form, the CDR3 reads TGTGCCAGCAGGCAGCAGGGTTCTGCGAGAGATACGCAGTATTTT. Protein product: CASRQQGSARDTQYF.

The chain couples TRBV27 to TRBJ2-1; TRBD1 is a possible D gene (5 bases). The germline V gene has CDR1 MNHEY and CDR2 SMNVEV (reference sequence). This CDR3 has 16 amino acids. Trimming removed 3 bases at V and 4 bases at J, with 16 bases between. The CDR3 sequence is CASSFDAGQLYNEQFF. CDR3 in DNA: TGTGCCAGCAGTTTTGATGCAGGGCAACTTTACAATGAGCAGTTCTTC.

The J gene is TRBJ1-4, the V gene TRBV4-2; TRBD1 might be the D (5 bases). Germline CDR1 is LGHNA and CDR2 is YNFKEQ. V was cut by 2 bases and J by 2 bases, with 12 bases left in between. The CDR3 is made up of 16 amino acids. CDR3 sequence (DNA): TGTGCCAGCAGCCAATTGGGGGGTGCGACTAATGAAAAACTGTTTTTT. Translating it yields CASSQLGGATNEKLFF.

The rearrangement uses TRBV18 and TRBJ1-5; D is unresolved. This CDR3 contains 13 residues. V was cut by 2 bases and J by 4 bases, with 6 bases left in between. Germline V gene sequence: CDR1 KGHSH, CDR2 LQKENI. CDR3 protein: CASSPAVNQPQHF. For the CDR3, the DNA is TGTGCCAGCTCACCAGCAGTTAATCAGCCCCAGCATTTT.

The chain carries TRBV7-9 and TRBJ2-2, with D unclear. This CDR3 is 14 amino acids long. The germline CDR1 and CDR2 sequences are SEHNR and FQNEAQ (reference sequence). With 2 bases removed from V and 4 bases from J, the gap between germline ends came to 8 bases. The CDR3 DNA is TGTGCCAGCAGCTTACCACTTTTCACCGGGGAGCTGTTTTTT. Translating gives CASSLPLFTGELFF.

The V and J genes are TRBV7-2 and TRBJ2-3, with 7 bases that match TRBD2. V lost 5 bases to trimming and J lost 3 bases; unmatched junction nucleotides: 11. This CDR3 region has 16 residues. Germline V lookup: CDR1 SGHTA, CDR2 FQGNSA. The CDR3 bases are TGTGCCAGCAGCGGAGGGCGGGGGTGGTTGACAGATACGCAGTATTTT. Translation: CASSGGRGWLTDTQYF.

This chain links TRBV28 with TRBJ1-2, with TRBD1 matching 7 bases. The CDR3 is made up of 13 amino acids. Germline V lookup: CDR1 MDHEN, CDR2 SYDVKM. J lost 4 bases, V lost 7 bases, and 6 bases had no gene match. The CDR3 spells CASTTGAAYGYTF. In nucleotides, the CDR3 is TGTGCCAGCACCACAGGGGCGGCCTATGGCTACACCTTC.

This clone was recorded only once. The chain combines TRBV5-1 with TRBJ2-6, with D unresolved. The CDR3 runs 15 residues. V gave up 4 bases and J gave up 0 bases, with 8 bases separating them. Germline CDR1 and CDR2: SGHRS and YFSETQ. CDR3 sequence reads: CASSPSISGANVLTF. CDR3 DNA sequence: TGCGCCAGCAGCCCCAGTATCTCTGGGGCCAACGTCCTGACTTTC.

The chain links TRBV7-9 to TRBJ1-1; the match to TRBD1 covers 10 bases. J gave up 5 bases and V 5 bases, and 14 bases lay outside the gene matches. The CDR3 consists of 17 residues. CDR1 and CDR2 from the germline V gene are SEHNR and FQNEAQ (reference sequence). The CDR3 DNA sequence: TGTGCCAGCAGCCTGCCGTCGTCGGGACAGGGGAGTACTGAAGCTTTCTTT. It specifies CASSLPSSGQGSTEAFF.

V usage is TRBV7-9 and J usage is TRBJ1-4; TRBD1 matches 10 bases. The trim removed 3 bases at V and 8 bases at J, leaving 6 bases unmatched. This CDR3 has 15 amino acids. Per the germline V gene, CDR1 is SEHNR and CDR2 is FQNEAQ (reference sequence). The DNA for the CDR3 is TGTGCCAGCAGCTTTGGTGGGACAGGGGTGGAAAAACTGTTTTTT. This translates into CASSFGGTGVEKLFF.

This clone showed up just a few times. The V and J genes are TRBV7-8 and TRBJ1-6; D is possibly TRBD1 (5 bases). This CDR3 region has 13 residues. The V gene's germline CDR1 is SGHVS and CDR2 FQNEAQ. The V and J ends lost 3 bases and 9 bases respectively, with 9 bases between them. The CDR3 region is CASSFLGGSPLHF. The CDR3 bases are TGTGCCAGCAGCTTCTTGGGGGGTTCACCCCTCCACTTT.

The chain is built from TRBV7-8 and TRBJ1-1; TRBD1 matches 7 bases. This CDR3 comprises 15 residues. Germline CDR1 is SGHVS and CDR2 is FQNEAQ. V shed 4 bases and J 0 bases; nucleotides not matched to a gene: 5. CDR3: CASSSQGEVNTEAFF. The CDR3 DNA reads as TGTGCCAGCAGCTCCCAGGGGGAGGTGAACACTGAAGCTTTCTTT.

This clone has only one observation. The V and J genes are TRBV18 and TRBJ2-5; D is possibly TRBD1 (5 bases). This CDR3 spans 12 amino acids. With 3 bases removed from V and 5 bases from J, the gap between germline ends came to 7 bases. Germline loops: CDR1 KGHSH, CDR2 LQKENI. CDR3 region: CASSPGAETQYF. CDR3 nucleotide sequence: TGTGCCAGCTCACCTGGGGCTGAGACCCAGTACTTC.

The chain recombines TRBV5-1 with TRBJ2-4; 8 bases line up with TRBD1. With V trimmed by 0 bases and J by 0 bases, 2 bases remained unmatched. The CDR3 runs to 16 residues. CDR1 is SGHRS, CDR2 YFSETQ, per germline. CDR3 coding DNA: TGCGCCAGCAGCTTGGGACAGGGGACAGCCAAAAACATTCAGTACTTC. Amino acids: CASSLGQGTAKNIQYF.

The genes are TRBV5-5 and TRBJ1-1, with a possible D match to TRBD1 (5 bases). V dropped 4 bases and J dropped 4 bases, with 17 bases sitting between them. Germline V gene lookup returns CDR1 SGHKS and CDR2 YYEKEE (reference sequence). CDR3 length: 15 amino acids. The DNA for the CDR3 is TGTGCCAGCAGCCCCGGTGGGGGGTTTGGCACTGAAGCTTTCTTT. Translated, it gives CASSPGGGFGTEAFF.

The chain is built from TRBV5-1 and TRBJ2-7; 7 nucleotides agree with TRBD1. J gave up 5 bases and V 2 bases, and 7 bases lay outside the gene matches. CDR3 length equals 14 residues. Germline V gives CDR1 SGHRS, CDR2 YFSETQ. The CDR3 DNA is TGCGCCAGCAGCTTCGTCGACAGGGCTGACGAGCAGTACTTC. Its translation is CASSFVDRADEQYF.

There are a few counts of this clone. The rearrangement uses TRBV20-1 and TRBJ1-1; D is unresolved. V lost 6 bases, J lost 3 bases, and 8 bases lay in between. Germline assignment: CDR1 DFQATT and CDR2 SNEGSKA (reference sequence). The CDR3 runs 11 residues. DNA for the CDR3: TGCAGTGCGAGCGGCCACACTGAAGCTTTCTTT. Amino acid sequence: CSASGHTEAFF.